One sample yielded the 3 T cell receptor beta chains listed below, sequenced in a study of blood T cell repertoires in COVID-19. Method: immunoSEQ multiplex PCR; TCRdb's copy keeps in-frame clones and lacks some. The sample records around 320,000 clones, 88% being singletons. The sample consisted of peripheral blood. Source of these receptors: a woman aged 25 to 39 who had recovered from COVID-19.

This clone was found once. The chain combines TRBV28 with TRBJ2-4; a possible D gene is TRBD2 (6 bases). This CDR3 comprises 13 residues. Germline V CDR1 and CDR2: MDHEN, SYDVKM. V was clipped by 3 bases and J by 6 bases, with 9 bases between them. The CDR3 DNA reads as TGTGCCAGCAGTTTGGGACTCGGAAACATTCAGTACTTC. Protein: CASSLGLGNIQYF.

The rearrangement uses TRBV10-3 and TRBJ2-1; tentatively, D is TRBD2 (7 bases). CDR1 is ENHRY and CDR2 is SYGVKD in the germline V gene. V lost 3 bases and J lost 7, with 16 bases in between. The CDR3 has 15 amino acids. CDR3 DNA: TGTGCCATCAGTGACGGGGGGCGAATCCTGAATGAGCAGTTCTTC. Its protein product is CAISDGGRILNEQFF.

This clone was found many times. The V gene is TRBV28, the J gene TRBJ2-2, with 8 nucleotides matching TRBD2. The J segment lost 7 bases and the V segment lost 4 bases, leaving 2 bases of the junction unmatched. CDR1 is MDHEN, CDR2 SYDVKM, per germline. CDR3 length: 13 residues. CDR3 sequence: CASSSRGGGELFF. The CDR3, as DNA: TGTGCCAGCAGTTCCCGGGGGGGCGGGGAGCTGTTTTTT. The full variable domain, rest sourced from reference TRBV28 and TRBJ2-2, is DVKVTQSSRYLVKRTGEKVFLECVQDMDHENMFWYRQDPGLGLRLIYFSYDVKMKEKGDIPEGYSVSREKKERFSLILESASTNQTSMYLCASSSRGGGELFFGEGSRLTVL.